This T cell receptor (beta chain) is drawn from a study of shared clonotypes between healthy human individuals. As for the study in general: Donors had three CD4 naive, three CD4 memory, two CD8 naive and one CD8 memory plate apiece.

When replicate PCRs were run on sorted subsets, they used 200 to 250 ng DNA, roughly 30,000 T cell genomes. This table comes from immunoSEQ multiplex PCR, and its TCRdb copy is limited to in-frame clones, with some not included. Here the sample spans about 980,000 clones, 76% being singletons. This CDR3 has 12 residues. Trimming shortened V by 2 bases and J by 6 bases, and 8 bases separated the two germline ends. Germline-derived CDR1 and CDR2 are MDHEN and SYDVKM. About this clone itself: Its antigen is as yet unknown.

Study findings and constraints: Generally, estimated richness proved larger in naive subsets than it did in memory subsets. The represented genetic and exposure-history diversity was limited by the small number of donors.

The source of this sequence is a man aged 18 to 29 in good health. The sample consisted of memory CD4+ T cells sorted from blood. This sample's subset: CD45RA-negative fraction. The V and J genes are TRBV28 and TRBJ2-7, with D unresolved. The CDR3 DNA reads as TGTGCCAGCAGTTTAGCAGTCGCCGAGCAGTACTTC. Amino acid sequence: CASSLAVAEQYF.